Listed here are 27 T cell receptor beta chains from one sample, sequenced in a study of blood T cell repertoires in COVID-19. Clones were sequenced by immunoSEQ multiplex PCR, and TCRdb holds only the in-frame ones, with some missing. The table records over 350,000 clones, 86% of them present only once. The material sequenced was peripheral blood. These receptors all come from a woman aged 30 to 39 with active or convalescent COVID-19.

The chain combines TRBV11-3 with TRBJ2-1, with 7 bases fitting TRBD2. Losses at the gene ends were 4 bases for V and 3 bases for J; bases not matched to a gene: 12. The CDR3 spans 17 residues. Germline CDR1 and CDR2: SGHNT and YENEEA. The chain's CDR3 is CASSSTWLAVIYNEQFF. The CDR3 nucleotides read TGTGCCAGCAGCTCAACGTGGCTAGCGGTAATCTACAATGAGCAGTTCTTC.

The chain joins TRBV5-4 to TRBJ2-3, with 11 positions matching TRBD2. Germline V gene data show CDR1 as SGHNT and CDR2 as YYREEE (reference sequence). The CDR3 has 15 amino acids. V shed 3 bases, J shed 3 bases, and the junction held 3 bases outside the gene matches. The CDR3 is CASSSWTSGTDTQYF. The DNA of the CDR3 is TGTGCCAGCAGCTCCTGGACTAGCGGGACAGATACGCAGTATTTT.

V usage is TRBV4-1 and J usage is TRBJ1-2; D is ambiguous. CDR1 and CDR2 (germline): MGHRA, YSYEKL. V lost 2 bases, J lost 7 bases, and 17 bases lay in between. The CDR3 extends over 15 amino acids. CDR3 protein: CASSQPGESKGGYTF. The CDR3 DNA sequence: TGCGCCAGCAGCCAACCTGGGGAGAGCAAGGGTGGCTACACCTTC.

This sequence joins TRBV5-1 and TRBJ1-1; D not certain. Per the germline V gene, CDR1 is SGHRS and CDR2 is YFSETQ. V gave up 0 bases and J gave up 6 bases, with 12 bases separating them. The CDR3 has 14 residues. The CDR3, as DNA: TGCGCCAGCAGCTTGGAGGCAGGTAGGTCTGAAGCTTTCTTT. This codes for CASSLEAGRSEAFF.

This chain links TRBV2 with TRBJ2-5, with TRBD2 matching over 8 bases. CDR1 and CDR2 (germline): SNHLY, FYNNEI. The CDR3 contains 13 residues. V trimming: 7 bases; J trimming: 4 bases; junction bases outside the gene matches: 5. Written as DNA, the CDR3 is TGTGCCAGCAATAAGGGACTAGGAGAGACCCAGTACTTC. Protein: CASNKGLGETQYF.

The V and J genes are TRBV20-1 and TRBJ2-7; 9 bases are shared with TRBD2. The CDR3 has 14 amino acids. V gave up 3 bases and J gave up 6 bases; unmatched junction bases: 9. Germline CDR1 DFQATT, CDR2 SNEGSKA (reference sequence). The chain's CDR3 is CSASRVAGASEQYF. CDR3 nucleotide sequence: TGCAGTGCTAGTCGAGTAGCGGGAGCCTCCGAGCAGTACTTC.

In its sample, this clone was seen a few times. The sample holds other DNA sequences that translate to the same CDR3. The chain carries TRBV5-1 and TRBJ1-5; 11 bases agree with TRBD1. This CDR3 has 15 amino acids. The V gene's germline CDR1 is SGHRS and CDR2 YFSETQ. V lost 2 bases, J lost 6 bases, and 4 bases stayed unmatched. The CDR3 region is CASSLGQGAGQPQHF. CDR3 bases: TGCGCCAGCAGCTTAGGACAGGGGGCCGGTCAGCCCCAGCATTTT.

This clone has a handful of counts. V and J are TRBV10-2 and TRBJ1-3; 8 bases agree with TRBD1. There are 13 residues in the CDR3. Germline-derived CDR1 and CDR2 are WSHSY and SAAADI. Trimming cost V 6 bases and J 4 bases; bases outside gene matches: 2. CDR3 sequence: CASRTGAGNTIYF. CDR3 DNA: TGCGCCAGCAGGACAGGGGCCGGAAACACCATATATTTT.

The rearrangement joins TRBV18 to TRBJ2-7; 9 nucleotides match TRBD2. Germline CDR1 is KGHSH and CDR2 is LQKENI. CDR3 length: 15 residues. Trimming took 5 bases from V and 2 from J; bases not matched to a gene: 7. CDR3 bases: TGTGCCAGCTCAGAACCTAGCGGGGAGGCCTACGAGCAGTACTTC. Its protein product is CASSEPSGEAYEQYF.

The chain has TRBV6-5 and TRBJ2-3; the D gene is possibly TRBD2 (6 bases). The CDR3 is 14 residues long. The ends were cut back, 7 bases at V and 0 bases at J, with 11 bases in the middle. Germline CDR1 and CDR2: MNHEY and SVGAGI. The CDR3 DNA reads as TGTGCCAGCATCGCTAGCGTTAGCACAGATACGCAGTATTTT. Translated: CASIASVSTDTQYF.

CDR3 sequence (DNA): TGTGCCATCAGTGACTTGGGAGGGACGAACACTGAAGCTTTCTTT. This codes for CAISDLGGTNTEAFF. The genes are TRBV10-3 and TRBJ1-1, with D tentatively TRBD1 (5 bases). CDR1 ENHRY and CDR2 SYGVKD come from the germline V gene. This CDR3 has 15 amino acids. Trimming pared 3 bases from V and 1 base from J, leaving 12 bases between.

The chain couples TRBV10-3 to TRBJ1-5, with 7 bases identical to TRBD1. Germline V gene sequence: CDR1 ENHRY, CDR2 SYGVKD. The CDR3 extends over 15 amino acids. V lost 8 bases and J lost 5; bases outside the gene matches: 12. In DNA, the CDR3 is TGTGCCATCGGAAGACAGGGCGAAGGGGATCAGCCCCAGCATTTT. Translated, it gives CAIGRQGEGDQPQHF.

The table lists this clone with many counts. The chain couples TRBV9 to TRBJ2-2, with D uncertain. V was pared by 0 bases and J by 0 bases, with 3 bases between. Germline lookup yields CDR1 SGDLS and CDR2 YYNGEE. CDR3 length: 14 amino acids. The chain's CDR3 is CASSVGPNTGELFF. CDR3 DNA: TGTGCCAGCAGCGTAGGGCCGAACACCGGGGAGCTGTTTTTT.

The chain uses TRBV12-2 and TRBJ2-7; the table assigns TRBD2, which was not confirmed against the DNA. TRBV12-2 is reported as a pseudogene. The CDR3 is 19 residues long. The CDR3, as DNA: TGTGCAAGTCGCTTAGCGCTCGGTCTAGCGGGTTCGGACTCCTACGAGCAGTACTTC. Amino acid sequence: CASRLALGLAGSDSYEQYF.

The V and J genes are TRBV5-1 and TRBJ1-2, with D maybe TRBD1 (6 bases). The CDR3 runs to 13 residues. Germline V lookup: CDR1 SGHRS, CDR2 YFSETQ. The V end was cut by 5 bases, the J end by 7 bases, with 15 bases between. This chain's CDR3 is CASSYSGELGYTF. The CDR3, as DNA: TGCGCCAGCAGTTACTCAGGGGAGCTTGGCTACACCTTC.

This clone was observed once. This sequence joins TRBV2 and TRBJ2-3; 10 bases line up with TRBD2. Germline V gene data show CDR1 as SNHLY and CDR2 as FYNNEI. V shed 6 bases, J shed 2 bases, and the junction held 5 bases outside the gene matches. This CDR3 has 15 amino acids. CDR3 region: CASSWTSGNTDTQYF. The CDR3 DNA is TGTGCCAGCAGCTGGACTAGCGGAAACACAGATACGCAGTATTTT.

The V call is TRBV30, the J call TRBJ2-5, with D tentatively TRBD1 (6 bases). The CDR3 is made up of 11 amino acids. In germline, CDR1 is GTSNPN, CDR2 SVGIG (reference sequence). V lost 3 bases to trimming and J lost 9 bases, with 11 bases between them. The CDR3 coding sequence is TGTGCCTGGAGCGGACACAGGGCCCAGTACTTC. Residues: CAWSGHRAQYF.

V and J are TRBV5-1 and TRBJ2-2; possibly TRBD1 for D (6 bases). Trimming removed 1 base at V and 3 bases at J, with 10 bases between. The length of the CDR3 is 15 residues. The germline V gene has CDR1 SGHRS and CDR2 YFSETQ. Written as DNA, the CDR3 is TGCGCCAGCAGCTTGTTGGGGGCCCACACCGGGGAGCTGTTTTTT. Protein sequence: CASSLLGAHTGELFF.

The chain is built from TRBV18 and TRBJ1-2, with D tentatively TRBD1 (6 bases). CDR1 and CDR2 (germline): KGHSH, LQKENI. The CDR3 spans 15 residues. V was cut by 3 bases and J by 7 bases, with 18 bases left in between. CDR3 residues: CASSPEVGSGVGYTF. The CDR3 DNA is TGTGCCAGCTCACCGGAGGTGGGGTCAGGGGTTGGCTACACCTTC.

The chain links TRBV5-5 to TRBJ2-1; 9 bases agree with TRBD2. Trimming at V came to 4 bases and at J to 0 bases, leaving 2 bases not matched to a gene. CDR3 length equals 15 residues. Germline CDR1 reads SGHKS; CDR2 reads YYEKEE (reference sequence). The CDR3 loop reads CASSPSGNSYNEQFF. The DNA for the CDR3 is TGTGCCAGCAGCCCTAGCGGGAACTCCTACAATGAGCAGTTCTTC. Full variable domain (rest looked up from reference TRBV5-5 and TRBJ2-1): DAGVTQSPTHLIKTRGQQVTLRCSPISGHKSVSWYQQVLGQGPQFIFQYYEKEERGRGNFPDRFSARQFPNYSSELNVNALLLGDSALYLCASSPSGNSYNEQFFGPGTRLTVL.

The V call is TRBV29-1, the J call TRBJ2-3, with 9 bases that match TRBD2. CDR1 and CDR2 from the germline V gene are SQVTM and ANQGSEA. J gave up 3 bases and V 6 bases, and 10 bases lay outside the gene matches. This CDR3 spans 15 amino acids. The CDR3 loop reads CSVAKVAGVTDTQYF. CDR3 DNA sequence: TGCAGCGTCGCGAAGGTAGCGGGGGTAACAGATACGCAGTATTTT.

CDR3 protein: CASSDILEHEKLFF. In DNA, the CDR3 is TGTGCCAGTTCTGACATACTAGAGCACGAAAAACTGTTTTTT. The chain recombines TRBV19 with TRBJ1-4; D gene ambiguous. Trimming took off 8 bases at V and 8 bases at J, with 18 bases between the two ends. Germline CDR1 LNHDA, CDR2 SQIVND (reference sequence). The CDR3 runs to 14 residues.

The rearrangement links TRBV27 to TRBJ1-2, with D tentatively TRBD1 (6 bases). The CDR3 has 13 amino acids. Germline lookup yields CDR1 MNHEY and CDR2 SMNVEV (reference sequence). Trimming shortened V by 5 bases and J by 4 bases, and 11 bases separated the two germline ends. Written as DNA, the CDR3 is TGTGCCAGCAGTCCTCTGGACAGCTATGGCTACACCTTC. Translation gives CASSPLDSYGYTF.

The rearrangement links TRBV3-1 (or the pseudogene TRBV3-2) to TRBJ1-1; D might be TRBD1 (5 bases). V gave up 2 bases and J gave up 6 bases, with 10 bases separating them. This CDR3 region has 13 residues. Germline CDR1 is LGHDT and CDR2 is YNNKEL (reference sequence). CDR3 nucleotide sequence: TGTGCCAGCAGCCAACGACAGTGGGCTGAAGCTTTCTTT. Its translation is CASSQRQWAEAFF.

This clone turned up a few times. The CDR3 coding sequence is TGTGCCAGCAGCTTAGAGGAGCGAAGGGAGCAGTACTTC. Translating it yields CASSLEERREQYF. This chain uses TRBV7-9 with TRBJ2-7; D remains ambiguous. Germline CDR1 reads SEHNR; CDR2 reads FQNEAQ (reference sequence). Between the trimmed V and J ends, which lost 1 base and 7 bases, there was a span of 11 bases. This CDR3 comprises 13 residues.

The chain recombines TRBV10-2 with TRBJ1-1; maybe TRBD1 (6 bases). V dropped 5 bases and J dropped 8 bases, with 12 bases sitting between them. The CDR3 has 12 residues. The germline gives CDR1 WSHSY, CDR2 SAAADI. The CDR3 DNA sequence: TGCGCCAGCAGTAATCAGGGACAAGAAGCTTTCTTT. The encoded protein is CASSNQGQEAFF.

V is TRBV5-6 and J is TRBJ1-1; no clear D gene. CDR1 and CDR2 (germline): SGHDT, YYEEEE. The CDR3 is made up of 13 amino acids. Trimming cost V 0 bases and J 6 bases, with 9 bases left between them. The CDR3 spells CASSLGLSAEAFF. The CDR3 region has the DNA TGTGCCAGCAGCTTGGGGCTAAGCGCTGAAGCTTTCTTT.